Sequencing of this T cell receptor (beta chain) was carried out in a study of cytomegalovirus exposure and HLA in healthy donors (dated by TCRdb to about 2017). Notes on the research overall: An earlier analysis of about 530 of the donors reported roughly 300 Gb of sequence data and 117 million unique TCR beta sequences obtained from about 180 million T cells. In a later analysis, previously published TCR beta repertoires from 670 or so donors were re-analyzed and high-resolution HLA genotyping was added so that TCR occurrence patterns could be studied. Along with the approximately 700-subject first cohort, a separate validation cohort of roughly 110 different subjects was used. To predict cytomegalovirus infection status, the study combined high-throughput TCR immunosequencing, statistical association of individual TCRs with disease status, and machine learning. Donor age, sex, ethnicity and CMV serostatus were compiled together with the repertoire data. Approximately 300 gigabases of sequencing data and roughly 81 million unique TCR sequences made up an early release that covered over 550 HLA-typed donors. The aim of the study was to test whether cataloging public T cell receptors could identify signatures of past pathogen exposure. Typing coverage varied by locus: about 629-640 donors for A, B, C, DRB1 and DQB1; approximately 500 for DQA1; 600 to 610 for DPA1; roughly 470 for DPB1. The study used immunosequencing to profile the T cell repertoires of several hundred subjects and linked those repertoires to cytomegalovirus serostatus. Among about 390 genotyped donors of the cohort, an average of around 240,000 unique TCR beta nucleotide sequences were sequenced per donor, 15% to 20% of them non-productive. Rather than drawing on any new phenotypic data, the later analysis identified candidate immune exposures from TCR beta sequences and the way those sequences occurred across donors. An earlier analysis of 450 to 750 of the donors used high-throughput TCR beta sequencing to judge whether each TCR beta V gene segment behaved as functional or pseudogenic. About five DR-DQ haplotypes were treated as single units for association and clustering because of strong linkage in the cohort. The genetic ancestry cluster associated with self-reported Caucasian donors included 81% of the 398 genotyped donors. In a later genetic analysis, genome-wide SNP genotypes for about three fifths of the roughly 670 donors were used, and that subset was treated as a discovery cohort. HLA typing covered class I and class II loci at four-digit resolution. Every discovery cohort repertoire had been produced on one sequencing platform. Points the paper makes about the study in general: A later analysis found that HLA-associated TCR beta chains were more clonally expanded and had lower generation probabilities than equally common non-associated chains. The cohort was sequenced for TCR beta chains only, and without alpha or paired-chain data the features that could be detected were limited. A cluster of highly shared sequence variants was judged likely to represent a technical artifact of the sequencing pipeline. Some IMGT-functional V segments, including TRBV6-2 and TRBV6-3, could not be told apart with the 87-base-pair reads, so those segments were excluded. In a later analysis, the rate of TCR association differed among HLA loci, with DRB1 alleles having the most associated TCRs and HLA-C alleles having the fewest. An association between a missense DCLRE1C variant and V-gene and J-gene trimming of TCR beta chains was found in a later genetic analysis and replicated in an independent cohort. According to a later analysis, parvovirus B19, influenza, CMV and Epstein-Barr virus appeared linked to several top co-occurrence clusters. In both the original and validation cohorts, the classifier was reported to diagnose cytomegalovirus status with high specificity and sensitivity. Immune exposure information for the cohort was limited to CMV serostatus. The authors suggested that the approach could potentially be generalized to other disease states and immunological phenotypes. In vitro tests confirmed that a few of the cytomegalovirus-associated TCR beta chains recognize cytomegalovirus antigens. When HLA alleles, especially DR and DQ, strongly co-occurred, attributing TCR associations to individual alleles was difficult. A total of about 180 TCR beta chains were listed by the study as associated with cytomegalovirus. Because counts were too low, under 20 rarely observed V segments, including chromosome 9 orphons, were left out of the earlier analysis of 587 of the donors. Compared with the roughly 710-donor mean, donors in an Asian-associated ancestry cluster had fewer N-insertions in productive TCRs, according to a later genetic analysis. Linkage disequilibrium might explain the correlated functional status among segregating V segments, but an unknown experimental factor could not be excluded. Broadly in line with IMGT annotations, most TCR beta V segments showed up in productive rearrangements about 87% or about 30% of the time in an earlier analysis of 450 to 750 of the donors. The presence/absence analyses assumed that sequencing depth was roughly uniform across donors, and that assumption may not be true. A later analysis found that most CMV-associated TCR beta chains appeared HLA-restricted, with HLA associations seemingly driven largely by CMV exposure. Most TCR sequences were seen in very few donors, while some public TCRs were found in many individuals. Because some donors lacked HLA typing at each locus, the association tests relied only on the typed subset. Specific HLA alleles were associated with 16,951 TCR beta sequences at a false discovery rate of 0.05 in a later analysis. A further reported finding was that TCR beta sequences accurately predicted the HLA-A and HLA-B alleles for most subjects in the first cohort.

This clone has only a few counts. It lacks a known antigen. No much larger clonotype is one base removed from it; base qualities were not supplied. The library was produced with the immunoSEQ multiplex PCR assay. The multiplex PCR relied on a mix of 60 forward primers for TCR Vbeta segments and 13 reverse primers for TCR Jbeta segments. The CDR3 region of rearranged TCR beta genes was amplified from genomic DNA with a multiplex PCR assay. The Illumina HiSeq System was used to sequence the amplified TCR beta libraries as 87-base-pair reads. On the authors' methods: A later analysis counted about 80 million unique TCR beta chains across the approximately 700 repertoires, and around 9.9 million of these chains were shared by at least two donors. Raw reads were error-corrected and collapsed into unique sequences by a nearest-neighbor algorithm in which closely related sequences were merged to remove PCR and sequencing errors. Alignment of CDR3 sequences to IMGT reference sequences was used to assign V, D and J gene segments. For a sequence to be retained, a match of at least six nucleotides was required to both a V gene segment and a J gene segment. A rearrangement counted as productive if the CDR3 had no stop codons and remained in frame with V and J, and every other rearrangement counted as non-productive. CDR3 was defined according to IMGT convention as the region running from the second conserved V-encoded cysteine to the conserved J-encoded phenylalanine. The earlier analysis of fewer than 700 of the donors excluded sequences that lacked an unambiguous match to a single V gene segment. An earlier analysis of around 600 of the donors classified V segments as functional when productive rearrangements were above 56.7% and as segregating when the standard deviation between donors was above 5%. A statistical classification framework was built to diagnose cytomegalovirus status from the catalog of TCR beta chain sequences. A later analysis assigned V and J genes by comparing TCR nucleotide sequences with IMGT/GENE-DB human TR gene sequences. A later analysis assigned CDR3 sequences and most-parsimonious VDJ recombination scenarios with the TCRdist pipeline. In a later analysis, each TCR beta chain was defined by its CDR3 amino acid sequence together with its V-gene family, and reads without a unique V-gene family were excluded. In a later analysis, 450 to 600 highly shared, low-generation-probability nucleotide sequences were removed to address suspected cross-contamination and a sequencing artifact. For each public chain, a later analysis derived a clonal expansion index from normalized ranks of inferred template counts within each repertoire. In a later analysis, generation probabilities were computed using a VDJ recombination model fitted to out-of-frame rearrangements, and the results were checked against IGoR. In a later analysis, hypergeometric tests were used to score TCR-TCR, TCR-HLA and TCR-CMV co-occurrence, with a repertoire-size bias correction applied to TCR pairs. In a later analysis, false discovery rates were estimated by permuting HLA or CMV assignments 20 times. In a later analysis, co-occurring TCRs were grouped using DBSCAN, and TCRdist sequence similarity was added for clustering within HLA-allele-positive subsets. Repertoires with fewer than 30,000 or more than 120,000 public chains were left out of co-occurrence clustering, as were several repertoires with anomalous nucleotide sharing. As stored in TCRdb, this immuneACCESS dataset retains in-frame rearrangements with V and J assigned. A fraction of the clones does not appear; measured against another copy, unresolved V genes explain less than half of the discrepancy, and the remainder lacks a known reason. D and trimming come from the DNA, and the V and J calls and clone size come from that table. The sample table contains 150,000 to 200,000 clones; only one count was recorded for about 82% of them. The ten largest account for about 1.6% of the sample.

The cohort consisted of 600 to 750 healthy bone marrow donors. Cohort members were all nominally healthy when sampled, although unrecorded immune exposures were likely present. The donor tested CMV seronegative, placing the donor among the 350 to 400 seronegative members of the cohort. Every donor gave a peripheral blood sample, and the peripheral blood mononuclear cells from that sample were used for TCR beta sequencing. Genomic DNA extraction from the blood cell samples was performed with the Qiagen DNeasy Blood Extraction Kit. Taken from the germline V gene (reference sequence), the CDR1 and CDR2 loops are MNHNY and SVGAGI. Compared with germline, V lacks 5 bases and J lacks 4 bases; bases without a gene match: 9. From its cysteine to its phenylalanine, the CDR3 spans 15 amino acids. Just CDR3 DNA is preserved here, 45 bases in frame from base 1.

The TCR sequence derives from a young man in good health and CMV-seronegative. Rearrangement joined TRBV6-6 to TRBJ1-1, with TRBD1 matching 8 junction bases. Sequencing was performed on PBMCs. The bases are TGTGCCAGCAGTAACGGACAGGGAGTAAGCACTGAAGCTTTCTTT. Its amino acids are CASSNGQGVSTEAFF.